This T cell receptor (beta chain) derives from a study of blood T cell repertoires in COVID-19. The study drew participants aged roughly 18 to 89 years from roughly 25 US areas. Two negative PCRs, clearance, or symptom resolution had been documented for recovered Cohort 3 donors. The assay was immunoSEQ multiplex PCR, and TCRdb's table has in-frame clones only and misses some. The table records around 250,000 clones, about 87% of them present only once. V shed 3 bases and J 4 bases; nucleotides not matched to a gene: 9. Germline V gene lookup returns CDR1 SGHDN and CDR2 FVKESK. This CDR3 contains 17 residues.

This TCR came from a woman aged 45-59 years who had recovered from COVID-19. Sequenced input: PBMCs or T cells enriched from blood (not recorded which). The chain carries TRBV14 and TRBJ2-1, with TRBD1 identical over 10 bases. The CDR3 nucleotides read TGTGCCAGCAGCCAGGCGTCGGGACAGGGGCTTTACAATGAGCAGTTCTTC. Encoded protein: CASSQASGQGLYNEQFF.